The following is a T cell receptor beta chain sequence with its context. Its antigen is still unknown. This sample stems from a study of T cell repertoires in cytomegalovirus infection. TCRdb passed the reads through MiXCR, listing each CDR3 protein once. The table includes 200,000 to 250,000 distinct CDR3 sequences, about 40% detected once. The germline V gene encodes CDR1 MNHEY and CDR2 SVGAGI. The CDR3 extends over 15 amino acids. Trimming removed 4 bases from V and 4 bases from J; junction bases left unmatched: 7. Sequenced material: CD8+ T cells from cultured PBMCs, taken from culture after CMV antigen stimulation. This TCR derives from a human donor in good health (CMV status not recorded). Some clones in this sample may be carry-over from other donors' samples. The gene calls are TRBV6-5 and TRBJ1-1, with TRBD1 identical over 9 bases. The CDR3 protein is CASSSYRGQRTEAFF. The DNA of the CDR3 is TGTGCCAGCAGTTCCTACAGGGGGCAGCGCACTGAAGCTTTCTTT.